Below, 20 T cell receptor beta chains from the same sample are listed, as sequenced in a study of blood T cell repertoires in COVID-19. The data were produced by immunoSEQ multiplex PCR, yet TCRdb's version contains in-frame clones alone and is incomplete. The sample includes approximately 150,000 clones, around three quarters of them seen just once. Sequenced: peripheral blood. The receptors derive from a man aged 50-60 years with active or convalescent COVID-19.

This chain connects TRBV19 to TRBJ1-4, with D perhaps TRBD1 (5 bases). Germline V gene lookup returns CDR1 LNHDA and CDR2 SQIVND (reference sequence). V lost 5 bases and J lost 0, with 10 bases in between. This CDR3 contains 15 residues. The CDR3 DNA reads TGTGCCAGTAGTCGGTGGACATCAACTAATGAAAAACTGTTTTTT. This translates into CASSRWTSTNEKLFF. The entire variable domain, with the rest obtained from reference TRBV19 and TRBJ1-4, is as follows: DGGITQSPKYLFRKEGQNVTLSCEQNLNHDAMYWYRQDPGQGLRLIYYSQIVNDFQKGDIAEGYSVSREKKESFPLTVTSAQKNPTAFYLCASSRWTSTNEKLFFGSGTQLSVL.

This clone showed up just once. CDR3 sequence reads: CASSLEQRVYNEQFF. The CDR3 nucleotides are TGTGCCAGCAGCTTGGAACAGCGGGTATACAATGAGCAGTTCTTC. The rearrangement joins TRBV5-5 to TRBJ2-1, with D possibly matching TRBD2 (6 bases). Between the trimmed V and J ends, which lost 0 bases and 4 bases, there was a span of 11 bases. The V gene's germline CDR1 is SGHKS and CDR2 YYEKEE (reference sequence). The CDR3 runs to 15 residues.

This chain joins TRBV27 and TRBJ2-2; 9 bases map to TRBD2. The CDR3 runs to 18 residues. V dropped 2 bases and J dropped 2; count of bases not matched to a gene: 9. The germline gives CDR1 MNHEY, CDR2 SMNVEV (reference sequence). CDR3 DNA: TGTGCCAGCAGTTTACTGCTCCGACTAGCGGAAAACACCGGGGAGCTGTTTTTT. It encodes CASSLLLRLAENTGELFF.

The V gene is TRBV24-1, the J gene TRBJ1-2; 8 bases match TRBD1. The germline CDR1 and CDR2 sequences are KGHDR and SFDVKD. J was trimmed by 3 bases and V by 2 bases; bases with no gene match: 10. CDR3 length equals 17 residues. CDR3 region: CATSDSPGGEYDYGYTF. The CDR3 nucleotides read TGTGCCACCAGTGATTCCCCAGGGGGCGAATATGACTATGGCTACACCTTC.

The gene calls are TRBV6-6 and TRBJ1-5; a possible D gene is TRBD1 (6 bases). The germline V gene encodes CDR1 MNHNY and CDR2 SVGAGI (reference sequence). V lost 3 bases and J lost 0, with 12 bases in between. The CDR3 is 16 amino acids. CDR3 nucleotide sequence: TGTGCCAGCAGTTATTTGGACAGTCCTAGCAATCAGCCCCAGCATTTT. Its protein product is CASSYLDSPSNQPQHF.

The genes are TRBV19 and TRBJ1-2, with D perhaps matching TRBD1 (6 bases). CDR3 length equals 14 residues. V dropped 3 bases and J dropped 5 bases, with 13 bases sitting between them. Germline V gene sequence: CDR1 LNHDA, CDR2 SQIVND (reference sequence). CDR3 residues: CASSIPQGKYGYTF. CDR3 coding DNA: TGTGCCAGTAGTATCCCCCAGGGGAAGTATGGCTACACCTTC.

V is TRBV28 and J is TRBJ2-7, with TRBD1 matching 8 bases. There are 13 residues in the CDR3. Unmatched junction bases numbered 7, after V lost 5 bases and J lost 7 bases. Germline CDR1 and CDR2: MDHEN and SYDVKM. CDR3 in DNA: TGTGCCAGCAGTCAACAGGGGGTAGGAGAGCAGTACTTC. It is translated as CASSQQGVGEQYF.

The V call is TRBV7-8, the J call TRBJ1-1; no reliable D call. Trimming shortened V by 0 bases and J by 1 base, and 9 bases separated the two germline ends. CDR3 length equals 15 residues. Germline loops: CDR1 SGHVS, CDR2 FQNEAQ. CDR3 protein: CASSLARAGNTEAFF. CDR3 DNA: TGTGCCAGCAGCTTAGCGAGGGCAGGGAACACTGAAGCTTTCTTT.

This chain connects TRBV29-1 to TRBJ1-2; maybe TRBD1 (5 bases). The V gene lost 3 bases and the J gene lost 1 base, with 9 bases spanning the gap. The CDR3 is 13 residues long. The germline CDR1 and CDR2 sequences are SQVTM and ANQGSEA. In DNA, the CDR3 is TGCAGCGTTGATACAGGCCGTAACTATGGCTACACCTTC. This translates into CSVDTGRNYGYTF.

The chain combines TRBV4-1 with TRBJ2-6; a weak D match, TRBD1 (5 bases). V shed 3 bases and J shed 4 bases, with 13 bases lying between them. CDR1 is MGHRA, CDR2 YSYEKL, per germline. This CDR3 has 16 residues. The CDR3 bases are TGCGCCAGCAGCCAGTCTTCCAGGGTGGGGGCCAACGTCCTGACTTTC. It encodes CASSQSSRVGANVLTF.

This clone was counted only a few times. CDR3 sequence reads: CASSQEWGQPTGELFF. Written as DNA, the CDR3 is TGTGCCAGCAGCCAAGAGTGGGGGCAGCCCACCGGGGAGCTGTTTTTT. This sequence joins TRBV3-1 (or the pseudogene TRBV3-2) and TRBJ2-2; D is possibly TRBD1 (6 bases). V lost 0 bases, J lost 4 bases, and 12 bases lay in between. This CDR3 spans 16 amino acids. The germline CDR1 and CDR2 sequences are LGHDT and YNNKEL (reference sequence).

The V gene is TRBV27, the J gene TRBJ2-3; TRBD2 aligns across 13 bases. Germline CDR1 and CDR2: MNHEY and SMNVEV (reference sequence). J gave up 8 bases and V 8 bases, and 7 bases lay outside the gene matches. The CDR3 runs 14 residues. CDR3: CASRTSGSIGTQYF. CDR3 nucleotide sequence: TGTGCCAGCCGGACTAGCGGGAGTATTGGTACGCAGTATTTT.

The rearrangement links TRBV30 to TRBJ1-5; 8 bases fit TRBD1. CDR3 length: 14 residues. The germline gives CDR1 GTSNPN, CDR2 SVGIG (reference sequence). V was clipped by 0 bases and J by 5 bases; unmatched bases: 3. CDR3 amino acids: CAWSVHRGDQPQHF. The CDR3 DNA reads TGTGCCTGGAGTGTACACAGGGGGGATCAGCCCCAGCATTTT.

The V and J genes are TRBV7-9 and TRBJ1-2; 9 nucleotides match TRBD1. Germline V gives CDR1 SEHNR, CDR2 FQNEAQ (reference sequence). V trimming: 3 bases; J trimming: 3 bases; junction bases outside the gene matches: 8. The length of the CDR3 is 16 residues. The CDR3 sequence: CASSLRPGQGDYGYTF. Written as DNA, the CDR3 is TGTGCCAGCAGCTTGCGGCCGGGACAGGGAGACTATGGCTACACCTTC.

The chain has TRBV6-7 and TRBJ2-5; TRBD1 matches 7 bases. TRBV6-7 is filed as an ORF, its function uncertain. The CDR3 length is 17 residues. The J segment lost 1 base and the V segment lost 5 bases, leaving 13 bases of the junction unmatched. CDR3 bases: TGTGCCAGCAGTCCCCGTGGGTCAGGGGGTGGCCAAGAGACCCAGTACTTC. This gives the protein CASSPRGSGGGQETQYF.

This chain links TRBV5-4 with TRBJ2-3, with D possibly being TRBD1 (5 bases). CDR3 size: 13 residues. CDR1 is SGHNT and CDR2 is YYREEE in the germline V gene (reference sequence). CDR3 sequence: CALGAVHGDTQYF. CDR3 in DNA: TGTGCTTTAGGGGCGGTACATGGGGATACGCAGTATTTT.

This chain connects TRBV3-1 (or the pseudogene TRBV3-2) to TRBJ2-1; 8 nucleotides agree with TRBD1. Germline V gene lookup returns CDR1 LGHDT and CDR2 YNNKEL (reference sequence). CDR3 length: 16 residues. Unmatched junction bases numbered 9, after V lost 3 bases and J lost 5 bases. CDR3 loop: CASSQEDRAGHNEQFF. For the CDR3, the DNA is TGTGCCAGCAGCCAGGAGGACAGGGCCGGGCACAATGAGCAGTTCTTC.

The V gene is TRBV27, the J gene TRBJ2-6; 7 positions match TRBD1. CDR3 length: 16 amino acids. The germline CDR1 and CDR2 sequences are MNHEY and SMNVEV (reference sequence). After removal of 5 bases from V and 4 bases from J, the junction contained 8 bases not matched to a gene. CDR3 coding DNA: TGTGCCAGCAGTCGTACTACAGGGGCCGGGGCCAACGTCCTGACTTTC. Amino acid sequence: CASSRTTGAGANVLTF.

This chain links TRBV7-3 with TRBJ2-3; D is unresolved. Per the germline V gene, CDR1 is SGHTA and CDR2 is FQGTGA. The CDR3 is 14 amino acids. Trimming pared 5 bases from V and 6 bases from J, leaving 15 bases between. The CDR3 DNA reads TGTGCCAGCAGCGCTCTCTCCGCGGAGGATACGCAGTATTTT. Translating it yields CASSALSAEDTQYF.

The chain combines TRBV28 with TRBJ1-6; 10 bases are shared with TRBD1. The CDR3 has 20 amino acids. Germline loops: CDR1 MDHEN, CDR2 SYDVKM. Trimming removed 6 bases from V and 3 bases from J; junction bases left unmatched: 17. The CDR3 DNA is TGTGCCAGCAGCACTACGGACAGGGGGGGACTGCGCAACTATAATTCACCCCTCCACTTT. Translation: CASSTTDRGGLRNYNSPLHF.